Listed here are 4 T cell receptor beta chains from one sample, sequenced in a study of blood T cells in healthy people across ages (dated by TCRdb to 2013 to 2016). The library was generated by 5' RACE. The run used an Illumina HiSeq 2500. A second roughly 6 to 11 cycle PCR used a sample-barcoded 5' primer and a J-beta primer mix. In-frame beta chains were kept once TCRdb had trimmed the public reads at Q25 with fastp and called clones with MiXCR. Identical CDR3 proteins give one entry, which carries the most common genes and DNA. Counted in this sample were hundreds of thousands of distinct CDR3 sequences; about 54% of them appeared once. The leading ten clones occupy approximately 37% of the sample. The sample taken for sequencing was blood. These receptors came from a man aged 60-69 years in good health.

The CDR3 region is CASSPPGTSHQETQYF. The CDR3 nucleotides are TGTGCCAGCAGCCCCCCCGGGACTAGCCATCAAGAGACCCAGTACTTC. V gene TRBV4-2 combines with J gene TRBJ2-5; 9 bases agree with TRBD2. Germline V gives CDR1 LGHNA, CDR2 YNFKEQ. V trimming: 4 bases; J trimming: 2 bases; junction bases outside the gene matches: 8. The CDR3 consists of 16 residues.

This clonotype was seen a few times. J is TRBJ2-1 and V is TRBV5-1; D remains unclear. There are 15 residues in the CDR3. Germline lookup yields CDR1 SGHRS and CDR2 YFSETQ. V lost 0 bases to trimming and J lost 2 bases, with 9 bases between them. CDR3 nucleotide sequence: TGCGCCAGCAGCTTGGGGCAGCAAACCTACAATGAGCAGTTCTTC. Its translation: CASSLGQQTYNEQFF.

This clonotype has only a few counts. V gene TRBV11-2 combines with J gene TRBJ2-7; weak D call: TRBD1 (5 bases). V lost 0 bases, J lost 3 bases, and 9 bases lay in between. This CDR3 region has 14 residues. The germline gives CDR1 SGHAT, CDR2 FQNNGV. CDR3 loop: CASSLDRALYEQYF. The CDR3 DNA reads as TGTGCCAGCAGCTTAGACAGGGCCCTCTACGAGCAGTACTTC.

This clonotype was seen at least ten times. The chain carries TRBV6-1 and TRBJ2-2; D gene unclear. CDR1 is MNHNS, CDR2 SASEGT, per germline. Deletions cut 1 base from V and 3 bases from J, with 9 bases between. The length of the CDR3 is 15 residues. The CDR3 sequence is CASSEGTAYTGELFF. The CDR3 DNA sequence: TGTGCCAGCAGTGAAGGGACGGCTTACACCGGGGAGCTGTTTTTT.